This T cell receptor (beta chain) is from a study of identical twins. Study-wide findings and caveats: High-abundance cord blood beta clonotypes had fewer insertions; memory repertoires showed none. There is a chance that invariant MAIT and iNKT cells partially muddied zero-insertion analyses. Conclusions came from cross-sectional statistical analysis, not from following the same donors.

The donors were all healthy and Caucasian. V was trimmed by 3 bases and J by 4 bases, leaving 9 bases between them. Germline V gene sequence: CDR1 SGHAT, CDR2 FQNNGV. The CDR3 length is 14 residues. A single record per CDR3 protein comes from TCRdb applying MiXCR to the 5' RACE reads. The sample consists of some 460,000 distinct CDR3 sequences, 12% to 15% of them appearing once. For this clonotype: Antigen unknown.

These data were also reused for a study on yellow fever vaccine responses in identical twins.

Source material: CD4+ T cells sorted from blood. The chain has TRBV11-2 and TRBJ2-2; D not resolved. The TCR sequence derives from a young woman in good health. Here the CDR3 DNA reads TGTGCCAGCAGCTTCGGAGCCACCACCGGGGAGCTGTTTTTT. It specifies CASSFGATTGELFF. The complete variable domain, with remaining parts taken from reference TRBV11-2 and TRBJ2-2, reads EAGVAQSPRYKIIEKRQSVAFWCNPISGHATLYWYQQILGQGPKLLIQFQNNGVVDDSQLPKDRFSAERLKGVDSTLKIQPAKLEDSAVYLCASSFGATTGELFFGEGSRLTVL.